This T cell receptor beta chain was recorded in a study of T cell responses to AZD1222 COVID-19 vaccine. In the study overall: Some second doses came at about 4 weeks and others at about 12 weeks; these were pooled. Study-level results: A rise in Spike-specific TCR breadth and depth followed two AZD1222 doses. White British people made up most donors, females outnumbered males, and clonal diversity was possibly underestimated. Scientists sampled the repertoires only once the peak T cell response had passed.

Data came from immunoSEQ multiplex PCR; TCRdb stores just in-frame clones and leaves some out. The data show 200,000 or so clones, 94% seen once. V was shortened by 4 bases and J by 1 base, with 11 bases between the two germline ends. The CDR3 consists of 15 residues. Germline V CDR1 and CDR2: SGDLS, YYNGEE. Comment on this clone: Its antigen is unknown.

This chain joins TRBV9 and TRBJ2-2; D may be TRBD1 or TRBD2 (5 bases each). This TCR came from an adult in good health. The sequenced sample was peripheral blood, obtained on day 0 of AZD1222 vaccination. The CDR3: CASSFGTLNTGELFF. The DNA of the CDR3 is TGTGCCAGCAGCTTCGGGACCCTGAACACCGGGGAGCTGTTTTTT.